The 22 T cell receptor beta chains reported below all come from one sample, sequenced in a study of technical replicates of blood from a handful of donors. Produced via immunoSEQ multiplex PCR; TCRdb's table is partial and in-frame only. The sample carries 85,000 to 90,000 clones, 85% to 95% recorded once. Sequencing input: T cells isolated from PBMCs. The receptors stem from a human donor in good health.

The rearrangement joins TRBV6-1 to TRBJ2-2, with D possibly being TRBD2 (6 bases). Germline V lookup: CDR1 MNHNS, CDR2 SASEGT. The germline V and J ends were trimmed by 4 bases and 7 bases, with 25 bases remaining between them. CDR3 length equals 18 residues. CDR3 sequence (DNA): TGTGCCAGCAGTGGACTAGTGGGTCGAAGGGTTGTAGGCGGGGAGCTGTTTTTT. This translates into CASSGLVGRRVVGGELFF.

The chain links TRBV11-3 to TRBJ2-2; D might be TRBD2 (6 bases). The CDR3 is 14 amino acids. The V and J ends lost 5 bases and 5 bases respectively, with 12 bases between them. Per germline, CDR1 SGHNT and CDR2 YENEEA. Here the CDR3 reads CASSPVGGTGELFF. The CDR3 bases are TGTGCCAGCAGCCCCGTAGGAGGGACCGGGGAGCTGTTTTTT.

In its sample, this clone was seen once. This chain connects TRBV13 to TRBJ1-6; the match to TRBD1 covers 9 bases. Per germline, CDR1 PRHDT and CDR2 FYEKMQ (reference sequence). V lost 5 bases to trimming and J lost 8 bases; unmatched junction nucleotides: 1. This CDR3 is 13 amino acids long. CDR3 sequence reads: CASSRDRDSPLHF. The CDR3 nucleotides read TGTGCCAGCAGCCGGGACAGGGATTCACCCCTCCACTTT.

CDR3 amino acids: CASSLGGQDYEQYF. The CDR3 DNA is TGCGCCAGCAGCTTGGGGGGACAAGACTACGAGCAGTACTTC. The V and J genes are TRBV5-1 and TRBJ2-7; a possible D gene is TRBD1 (6 bases). Germline V CDR1 and CDR2: SGHRS, YFSETQ. CDR3 length equals 14 residues. V was pared by 0 bases and J by 3 bases, with 10 bases between.

The V and J genes are TRBV21-1 and TRBJ2-7; the DNA was not compared with TRBD2, the D call given in the table. TRBV21-1 represents a pseudogene. This CDR3 region has 21 residues. The CDR3 bases are TGTGCCAGCAGCTCGAGACTCCCCGAAACGAAAAGGGGGGGGGCCAAGTACGAGCAGTACTTC. Amino acid sequence: CASSSRLPETKRGGAKYEQYF.

The V gene is TRBV30, the J gene TRBJ1-1; D uncertain. The CDR3 has 11 amino acids. Per the germline V gene, CDR1 is GTSNPN and CDR2 is SVGIG (reference sequence). V was shortened by 0 bases and J by 10 bases, with 9 bases between the two germline ends. This CDR3 is CAWSVLVGAFF. As DNA, the CDR3 is TGTGCCTGGAGTGTCTTAGTCGGAGCTTTCTTT. The variable domain in full, with the rest retrieved from reference TRBV30 and TRBJ1-1, is SQTIHQWPATLVQPVGSPLSLECTVEGTSNPNLYWYRQAAGRGLQLLFYSVGIGQISSEVPQNLSASRPQDRQFILSSKKLLLSDSGFYLCAWSVLVGAFFGQGTRLTVV.

The rearrangement uses TRBV5-4 and TRBJ2-5; 8 bases are shared with TRBD2. The CDR3 covers 15 residues. Germline V CDR1 and CDR2: SGHNT, YYREEE (reference sequence). V was clipped by 0 bases and J by 5 bases; unmatched bases: 6. CDR3 sequence (DNA): TGTGCCAGCAGCTTGGCGGGGGGGCCGCCGGAGACCCAGTACTTC. It codes for CASSLAGGPPETQYF.

The chain couples TRBV6-5 to TRBJ1-2; TRBD1 matches 7 bases. The junction had 5 bases not matched to a gene; V was cut back by 0 bases and J by 7 bases. The length of the CDR3 is 14 residues. Germline CDR1 reads MNHEY; CDR2 reads SVGAGI. In DNA, the CDR3 is TGTGCCAGCAGTTACTCGACAGGGTCCAGTGGCTACACCTTC. It specifies CASSYSTGSSGYTF.

The rearrangement joins TRBV6-5 to TRBJ2-5; 9 bases line up with TRBD2. Germline V gene data show CDR1 as MNHEY and CDR2 as SVGAGI. The CDR3 loop spans 15 amino acids. V trimming: 6 bases; J trimming: 0 bases; junction bases outside the gene matches: 5. The DNA of the CDR3 is TGTGCCAGCAGCCCCCGACTAGCGGACCAAGAGACCCAGTACTTC. This encodes CASSPRLADQETQYF.

The chain joins TRBV19 to TRBJ2-1, with a tentative D call TRBD2 (5 bases). This CDR3 has 13 residues. Trimming took 3 bases from V and 8 from J, leaving 11 bases between them. CDR1 and CDR2 (germline): LNHDA, SQIVND (reference sequence). The DNA for the CDR3 is TGTGCCAGTAGTATCCGGGGTACCGATGAGCAGTTCTTC. This codes for CASSIRGTDEQFF.

In its sample, this clone was seen once. V gene TRBV5-1 combines with J gene TRBJ2-1; D might be TRBD1 (6 bases). Trimming took 0 bases from V and 4 from J, leaving 17 bases between them. Germline loops: CDR1 SGHRS, CDR2 YFSETQ. This CDR3 is built from 17 residues. The CDR3 sequence is CASSLGGTPPNYNEQFF. CDR3 nucleotide sequence: TGCGCCAGCAGCTTGGGAGGGACACCACCGAATTACAATGAGCAGTTCTTC.

The rearrangement links TRBV19 to TRBJ2-7, with D perhaps matching TRBD2 (7 bases). Between the trimmed V and J ends, which lost 3 bases and 5 bases, there was a span of 11 bases. Germline lookup yields CDR1 LNHDA and CDR2 SQIVND (reference sequence). This CDR3 comprises 13 residues. The CDR3, as DNA: TGTGCCAGTAGTATGGGGGGGGCCGACGAGCAGTACTTC. Its translation is CASSMGGADEQYF.

The chain has TRBV7-8 and TRBJ2-5; possibly TRBD1 for D (5 bases). The V and J ends lost 1 base and 5 bases respectively, with 14 bases between them. Germline V CDR1 and CDR2: SGHVS, FQNEAQ. CDR3 length equals 15 residues. The CDR3 sequence is CASSLVQGFLETQYF. The CDR3 DNA is TGTGCCAGCAGCTTAGTGCAGGGATTTTTGGAGACCCAGTACTTC.

The rearrangement uses TRBV27 and TRBJ2-7; the D is unclear. Trimming removed 0 bases from V and 9 bases from J, with 15 bases in between. Germline CDR1 MNHEY, CDR2 SMNVEV (reference sequence). The CDR3 covers 14 residues. Here the CDR3 DNA reads TGTGCCAGCAGTTTATCGATAAACGGAGACGGGCAGTACTTC. Protein: CASSLSINGDGQYF.

This chain connects TRBV5-1 to TRBJ1-6, with 7 nucleotides matching TRBD1. The J segment lost 8 bases and the V segment lost 3 bases, leaving 8 bases of the junction unmatched. CDR1 SGHRS and CDR2 YFSETQ come from the germline V gene. The CDR3 is 15 amino acids. The CDR3, as DNA: TGCGCCAGCAGCTCCAGGGGACAGTTTTATTCACCCCTCCACTTT. It translates to CASSSRGQFYSPLHF.

This clone has a single count. The chain couples TRBV28 to TRBJ2-1, with D possibly TRBD2 on 6 matching bases. Germline lookup yields CDR1 MDHEN and CDR2 SYDVKM. This CDR3 spans 15 amino acids. Trimming took off 5 bases at V and 7 bases at J, with 18 bases between the two ends. The CDR3 is CASSLNGGPLNEQFF. The CDR3 coding sequence is TGTGCCAGCAGTCTTAACGGAGGGCCTTTAAATGAGCAGTTCTTC.

The chain carries TRBV27 and TRBJ1-5; D is perhaps TRBD1 (6 bases). The germline gives CDR1 MNHEY, CDR2 SMNVEV (reference sequence). This CDR3 has 17 amino acids. V was cut by 7 bases and J by 0 bases, with 19 bases left in between. The CDR3 region is CASTPTAGEYSNQPQHF. In DNA, the CDR3 is TGTGCCAGCACCCCGACGGCAGGGGAATATAGCAATCAGCCCCAGCATTTT.

This clone has just one count. V is TRBV25-1 and J is TRBJ2-7; 10 bases match TRBD1. V dropped 8 bases and J dropped 6; count of bases not matched to a gene: 1. Germline assignment: CDR1 MGHDK and CDR2 SYGVNS. The length of the CDR3 is 11 residues. DNA for the CDR3: TGTGCCAGCGGGACAGGGGTCGAGCAGTACTTC. It codes for CASGTGVEQYF.

In this sample, this clone turned up once. J is TRBJ1-5 and V is TRBV19; TRBD1 aligns across 7 bases. J gave up 1 base and V 6 bases, and 6 bases lay outside the gene matches. CDR1 and CDR2 from the germline V gene are LNHDA and SQIVND (reference sequence). This CDR3 has 15 residues. This CDR3 reads CASRRQGVSNQPQHF. CDR3 in DNA: TGTGCCAGTAGGAGACAGGGCGTAAGCAATCAGCCCCAGCATTTT. Drawing the rest from reference TRBV19 and TRBJ1-5, the complete variable domain is DGGITQSPKYLFRKEGQNVTLSCEQNLNHDAMYWYRQDPGQGLRLIYYSQIVNDFQKGDIAEGYSVSREKKESFPLTVTSAQKNPTAFYLCASRRQGVSNQPQHFGDGTRLSIL.

This sequence joins TRBV6-1 and TRBJ1-3; 9 bases fit TRBD1. J was trimmed by 0 bases and V by 6 bases; bases with no gene match: 3. CDR3 size: 15 residues. Germline assignment: CDR1 MNHNS and CDR2 SASEGT. Here the CDR3 DNA reads TGTGCCAGCAGCGGGACAGGGAGCTCTGGAAACACCATATATTTT. Translated: CASSGTGSSGNTIYF.

The chain links TRBV28 to TRBJ2-7; D is unresolved. V dropped 6 bases and J dropped 6 bases, with 12 bases sitting between them. Germline CDR1 is MDHEN and CDR2 is SYDVKM. The CDR3 consists of 12 residues. The CDR3 protein is CASSSYSSEQYF. The CDR3 nucleotides read TGTGCCAGCAGCTCGTATAGTAGCGAGCAGTACTTC.

The gene calls are TRBV9 and TRBJ2-2; perhaps TRBD2 as D (6 bases). Trimming removed 2 bases at V and 1 base at J, with 21 bases between. The CDR3 totals 19 residues. Per germline, CDR1 SGDLS and CDR2 YYNGEE. The CDR3 sequence: CASSVKPVTGELNTGELFF. The DNA for the CDR3 is TGTGCCAGCAGCGTTAAACCGGTTACGGGGGAGTTGAACACCGGGGAGCTGTTTTTT.